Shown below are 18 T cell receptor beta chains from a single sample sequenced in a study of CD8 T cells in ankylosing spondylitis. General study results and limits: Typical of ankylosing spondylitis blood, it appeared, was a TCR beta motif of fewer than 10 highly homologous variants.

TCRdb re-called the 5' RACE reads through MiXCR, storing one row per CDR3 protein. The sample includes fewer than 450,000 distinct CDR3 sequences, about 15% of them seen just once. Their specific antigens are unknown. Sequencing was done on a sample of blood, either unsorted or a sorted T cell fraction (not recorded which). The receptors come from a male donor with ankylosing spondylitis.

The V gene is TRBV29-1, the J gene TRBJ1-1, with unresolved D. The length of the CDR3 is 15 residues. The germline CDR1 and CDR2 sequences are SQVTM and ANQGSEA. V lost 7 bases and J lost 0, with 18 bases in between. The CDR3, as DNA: TGCAGCGCCGGAAGGGCAGCAACACTGAACACTGAAGCTTTCTTT. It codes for CSAGRAATLNTEAFF.

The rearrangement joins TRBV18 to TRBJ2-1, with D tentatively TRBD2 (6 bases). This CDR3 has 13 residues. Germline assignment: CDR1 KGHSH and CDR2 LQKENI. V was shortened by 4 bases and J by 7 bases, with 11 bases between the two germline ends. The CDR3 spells CASSRDSRNEQFF. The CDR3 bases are TGTGCCAGCTCACGGGACTCGAGAAATGAGCAGTTCTTC.

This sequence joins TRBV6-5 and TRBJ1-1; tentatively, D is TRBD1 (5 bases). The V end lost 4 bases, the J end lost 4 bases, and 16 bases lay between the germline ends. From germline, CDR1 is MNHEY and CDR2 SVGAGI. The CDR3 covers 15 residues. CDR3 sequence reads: CASSSPPGVTTEAFF. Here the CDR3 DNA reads TGTGCCAGCAGTTCACCTCCGGGGGTGACCACTGAAGCTTTCTTT.

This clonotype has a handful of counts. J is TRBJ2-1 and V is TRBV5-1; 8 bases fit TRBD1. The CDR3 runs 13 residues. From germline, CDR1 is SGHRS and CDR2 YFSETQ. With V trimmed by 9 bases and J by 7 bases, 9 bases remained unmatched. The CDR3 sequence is CATRTGSKNEQFF. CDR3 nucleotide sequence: TGCGCCACCCGGACAGGGTCTAAAAATGAGCAGTTCTTC. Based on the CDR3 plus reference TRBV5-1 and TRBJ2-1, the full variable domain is KAGVTQTPRYLIKTRGQQVTLSCSPISGHRSVSWYQQTPGQGLQFLFEYFSETQRNKGNFPGRFSGRQFSNSRSEMNVSTLELGDSALYLCATRTGSKNEQFFGPGTRLTVL.

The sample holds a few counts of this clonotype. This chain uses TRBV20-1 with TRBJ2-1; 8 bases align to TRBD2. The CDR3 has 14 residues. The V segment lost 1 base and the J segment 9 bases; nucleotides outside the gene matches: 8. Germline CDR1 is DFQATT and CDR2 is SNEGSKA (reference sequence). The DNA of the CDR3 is TGCAGTGCTAGAGTTCTAGCGGGTGGTGGTGAGCAGTTCTTC. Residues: CSARVLAGGGEQFF.

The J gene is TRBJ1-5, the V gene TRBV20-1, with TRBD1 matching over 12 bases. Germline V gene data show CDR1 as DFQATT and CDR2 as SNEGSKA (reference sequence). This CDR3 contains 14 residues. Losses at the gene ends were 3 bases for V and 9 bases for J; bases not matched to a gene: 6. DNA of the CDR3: TGCAGTGCTAGCAGGGACAGGGGGCTTGGGCCCCAGCATTTT. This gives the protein CSASRDRGLGPQHF.

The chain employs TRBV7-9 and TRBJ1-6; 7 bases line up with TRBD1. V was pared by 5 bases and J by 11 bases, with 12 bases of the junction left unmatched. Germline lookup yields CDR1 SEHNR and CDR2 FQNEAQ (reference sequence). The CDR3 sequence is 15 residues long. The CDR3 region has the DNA TGTGCCAGCAGCCAGGGGACAGCCTACGGACCACCCCTCCACTTT. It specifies CASSQGTAYGPPLHF.

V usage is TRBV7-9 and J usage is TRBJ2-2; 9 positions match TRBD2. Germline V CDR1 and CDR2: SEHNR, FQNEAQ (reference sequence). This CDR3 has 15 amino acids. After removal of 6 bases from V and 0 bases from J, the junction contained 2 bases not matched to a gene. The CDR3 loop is CASRTSGANTGELFF. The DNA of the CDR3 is TGTGCCAGCAGGACTAGCGGCGCGAACACCGGGGAGCTGTTTTTT.

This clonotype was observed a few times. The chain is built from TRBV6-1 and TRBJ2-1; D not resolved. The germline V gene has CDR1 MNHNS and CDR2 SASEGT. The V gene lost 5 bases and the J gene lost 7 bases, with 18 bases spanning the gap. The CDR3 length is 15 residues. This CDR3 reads CASSRHLPTDNEQFF. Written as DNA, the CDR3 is TGTGCCAGCAGTCGACACCTCCCGACGGATAATGAGCAGTTCTTC.

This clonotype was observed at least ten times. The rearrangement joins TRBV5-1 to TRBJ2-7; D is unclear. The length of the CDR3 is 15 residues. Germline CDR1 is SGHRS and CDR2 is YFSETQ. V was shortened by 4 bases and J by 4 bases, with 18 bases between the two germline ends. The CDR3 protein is CASSTSLGGIYEQYF. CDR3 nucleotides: TGCGCCAGCAGCACCAGCCTGGGTGGGATTTACGAGCAGTACTTC. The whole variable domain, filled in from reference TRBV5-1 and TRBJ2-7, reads KAGVTQTPRYLIKTRGQQVTLSCSPISGHRSVSWYQQTPGQGLQFLFEYFSETQRNKGNFPGRFSGRQFSNSRSEMNVSTLELGDSALYLCASSTSLGGIYEQYFGPGTRLTVT.

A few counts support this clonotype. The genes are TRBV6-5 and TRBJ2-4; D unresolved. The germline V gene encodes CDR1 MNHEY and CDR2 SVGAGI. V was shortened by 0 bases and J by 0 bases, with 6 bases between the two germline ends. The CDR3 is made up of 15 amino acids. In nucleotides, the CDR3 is TGTGCCAGCAGTTACTCTTTGGTAGCCAAAAACATTCAGTACTTC. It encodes CASSYSLVAKNIQYF.

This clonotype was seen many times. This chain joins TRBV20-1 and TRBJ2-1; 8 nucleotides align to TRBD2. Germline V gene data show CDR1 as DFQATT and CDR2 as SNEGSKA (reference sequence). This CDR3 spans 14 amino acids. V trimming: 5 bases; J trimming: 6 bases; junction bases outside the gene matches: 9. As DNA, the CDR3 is TGCAGTGCTCCCCCTCCGGGAGGGGCCAATGAGCAGTTCTTC. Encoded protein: CSAPPPGGANEQFF.

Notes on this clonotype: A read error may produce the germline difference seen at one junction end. CDR3 in DNA: TGCAGTGCTAGAGTACAGATAGAGCCCCAGTACTTC. This encodes CSARVQIEPQYF. The chain links TRBV20-1 to TRBJ2-5, with D unclear. The CDR3 is 12 residues long. Germline CDR1 DFQATT, CDR2 SNEGSKA (reference sequence).

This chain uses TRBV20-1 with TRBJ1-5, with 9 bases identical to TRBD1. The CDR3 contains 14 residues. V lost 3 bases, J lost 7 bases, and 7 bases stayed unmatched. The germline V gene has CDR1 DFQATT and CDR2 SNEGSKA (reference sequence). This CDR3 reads CSARSGQGGQPQHF. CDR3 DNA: TGCAGTGCTAGGTCGGGACAGGGCGGCCAGCCCCAGCATTTT.

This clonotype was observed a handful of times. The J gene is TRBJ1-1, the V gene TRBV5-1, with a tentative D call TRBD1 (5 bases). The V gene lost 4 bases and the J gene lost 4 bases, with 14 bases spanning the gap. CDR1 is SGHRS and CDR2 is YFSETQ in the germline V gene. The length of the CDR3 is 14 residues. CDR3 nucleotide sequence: TGCGCCAGCAGCCCCGGGACGGTGGGCACTGAAGCTTTCTTT. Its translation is CASSPGTVGTEAFF.

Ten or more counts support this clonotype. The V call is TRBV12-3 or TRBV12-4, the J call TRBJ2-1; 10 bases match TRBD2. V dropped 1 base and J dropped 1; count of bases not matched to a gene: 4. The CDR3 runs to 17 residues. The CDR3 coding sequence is TGTGCCAGCAGTTTAGGGGCTAGCGGGAGTTCCTACAATGAGCAGTTCTTC. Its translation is CASSLGASGSSYNEQFF.

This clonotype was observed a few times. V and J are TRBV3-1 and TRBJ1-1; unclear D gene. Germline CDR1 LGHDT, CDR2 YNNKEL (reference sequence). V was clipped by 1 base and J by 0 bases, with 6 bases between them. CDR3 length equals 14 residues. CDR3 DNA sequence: TGTGCCAGCAGCCAAGGGGTCATGAACACTGAAGCTTTCTTT. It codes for CASSQGVMNTEAFF.

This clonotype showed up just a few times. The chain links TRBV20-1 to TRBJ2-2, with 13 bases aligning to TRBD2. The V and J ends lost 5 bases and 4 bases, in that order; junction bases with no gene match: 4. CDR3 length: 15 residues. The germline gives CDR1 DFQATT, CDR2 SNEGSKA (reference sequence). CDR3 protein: CSAWTSGRGTGELFF. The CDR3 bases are TGCAGTGCTTGGACTAGCGGGAGAGGCACCGGGGAGCTGTTTTTT.